This T cell receptor beta chain was documented in a study of brain T cells in children with intractable seizures. Broader study findings: Viral specificity was inferred only from CDR3 similarity; HCMV serostatus was unknown.

Here immunoSEQ multiplex PCR was the method, and the copy in TCRdb shows in-frame clones only, minus some. Counted here are roughly 23,000 clones, under 95% occurring once; the ten biggest clones make up under 8%. Comments on this clone: The antigen remains undetermined.

Trimming took 1 base from V and 0 from J, leaving 7 bases between them. The CDR3 extends over 14 amino acids. Germline V CDR1 and CDR2: LNHDA, SQIVND (reference sequence). Sequencing was limited to surgery cases with top T cell transcript signatures in brain tissue. At least one anti-epileptic drug was given before surgery. The rearrangement links TRBV19 to TRBJ2-7; D gene unclear. Sequenced here: peripheral blood, sampled at surgery. This sequence was found in a boy younger than 18 with focal cortical dysplasia and intractable seizures. The CDR3 sequence: CASSIGWNSYEQYV. The CDR3 DNA reads as TGTGCCAGTAGTATAGGCTGGAACTCCTACGAGCAGTACGTC.